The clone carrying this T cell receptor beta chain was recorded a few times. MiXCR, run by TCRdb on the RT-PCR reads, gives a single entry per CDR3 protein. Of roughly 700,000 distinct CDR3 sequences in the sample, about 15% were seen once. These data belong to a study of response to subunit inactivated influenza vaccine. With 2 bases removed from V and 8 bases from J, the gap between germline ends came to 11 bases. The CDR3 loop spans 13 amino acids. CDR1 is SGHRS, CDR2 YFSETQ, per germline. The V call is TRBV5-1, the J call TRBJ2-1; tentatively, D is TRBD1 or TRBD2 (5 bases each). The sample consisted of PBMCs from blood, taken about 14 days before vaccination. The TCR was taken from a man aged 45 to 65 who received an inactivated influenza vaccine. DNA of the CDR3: TGCGCCAGCAGCTTCGAGGGGCGGGATGAGCAGTTCTTC. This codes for CASSFEGRDEQFF.